This TCR beta chain was identified in a study of blood T cell repertoires in COVID-19. Here immunoSEQ multiplex PCR was the method, and the copy in TCRdb shows in-frame clones only, minus some. The sample records about 340,000 clones, 65% to 85% being singletons. The V end lost 4 bases, the J end lost 10 bases, and 17 bases lay between the germline ends. From germline, CDR1 is MGHRA and CDR2 YSYEKL. CDR3 length: 14 residues. The gene calls are TRBV4-1 and TRBJ2-1; the D is unclear. The sequence came from a young man with active or convalescent COVID-19. Sequences were obtained from peripheral blood. CDR3 sequence: CASSPIVLVREQFF. CDR3 nucleotides: TGCGCCAGCAGCCCCATCGTTTTGGTCAGGGAGCAGTTCTTC.